This is a list of T cell receptor beta chains from one sample in a study of T cell responses to AZD1222 COVID-19 vaccine. Here immunoSEQ multiplex PCR was the method, and the copy in TCRdb shows in-frame clones only, minus some. The profile covers 95,000 to 150,000 clones, with around 87% appearing a single time and over 3% taken by the ten largest. Sequenced material: peripheral blood, taken on day 0 of AZD1222 vaccination. The receptors stem from an adult in good health. CDR3s include the opening cysteine and the closing phenylalanine or tryptophan. D genes are given only for firm matches.

TRBJ2-7	TRBV7-9	NA	CASSLIYEQYF	TGTGCCAGCAGCTTGATCTACGAGCAGTACTTC
TRBJ2-1	TRBV5-1	TRBD2	CASSLAVAGYEQFF	TGCGCCAGCAGCTTGGCGGTAGCGGGGTATGAGCAGTTCTTC
TRBJ2-3	TRBV9	TRBD2	CASSGPSGGYTQYF	TGTGCCAGCAGCGGACCTAGCGGCGGTTATACGCAGTATTTT
TRBJ2-2	TRBV15	TRBD2	CATSRGSGETGELFF	TGTGCCACCAGCAGGGGCAGCGGGGAAACCGGGGAGCTGTTTTTT
TRBJ2-7	TRBV4-1	TRBD1	CASSQTGDFRYEQYF	TGCGCCAGCAGCCAGACAGGGGACTTTAGGTACGAGCAGTACTTC
TRBJ1-2	TRBV5-4	TRBD1	CASSWRDSDSYGYTF	TGTGCCAGCAGCTGGAGGGACAGCGACTCCTATGGCTACACCTTC
TRBJ1-2	TRBV5-5	NA	CASSLGPPNYGYTF	TGTGCCAGCAGCCTGGGACCGCCGAACTATGGCTACACCTTC
TRBJ2-1	TRBV12-2	NA	CASRCGLAGHNEQFF	TGTGCAAGTCGCTGCGGACTAGCGGGGCACAATGAGCAGTTCTTC
TRBJ1-5	TRBV3-1/TRBV3-2	NA	CASSQGVDSNQPQHF	TGTGCCAGCAGCCAAGGAGTGGATAGCAATCAGCCCCAGCATTTT
TRBJ2-2	TRBV19	NA	CASSGHRDPANTGELFF	TGTGCCAGTAGTGGACACCGGGACCCAGCGAACACCGGGGAGCTGTTTTTT
TRBJ1-4	TRBV7-9	TRBD1	CASSSLTGYGEKLFF	TGTGCCAGCAGCTCTTTGACAGGGTATGGTGAAAAACTGTTTTTT
TRBJ1-6	TRBV7-9	TRBD1	CASSQDRVPGSYNSPLHF	TGTGCCAGCAGCCAAGACAGGGTCCCTGGTTCCTATAATTCACCCCTCCACTTT